The 8 T cell receptor beta chains presented below share a single source sample, sequenced in a study of radiation and T cells in renal cell carcinoma. The assay was immunoSEQ multiplex PCR, and TCRdb's table has in-frame clones only and misses some. The sample carries about 77,000 clones, around four fifths recorded once. Regarding time point: blood 4 weeks post-SBRT, at nephrectomy. Documented treatment: 15 Gy SBRT to primary tumor, nephrectomy 4 weeks later. The source was blood, collected from a patient whose treatment included radiotherapy and nephrectomy. The source is a woman aged 60 to 75 with renal cell carcinoma.

The V gene is TRBV7-9, the J gene TRBJ2-1; perhaps TRBD2 as D (6 bases). This CDR3 spans 15 amino acids. The germline gives CDR1 SEHNR, CDR2 FQNEAQ (reference sequence). Trimming removed 1 base from V and 8 bases from J, with 15 bases in between. The CDR3 region has the DNA TGTGCCAGCAGCTTAGTAGCGGTTGTTGAGGATGAGCAGTTCTTC. This codes for CASSLVAVVEDEQFF.

The genes are TRBV7-6 and TRBJ2-1, with TRBD2 as a possible D gene (7 bases). The CDR3 sequence is 16 residues long. Between the trimmed V and J ends, which lost 1 base and 9 bases, there was a span of 19 bases. The V gene's germline CDR1 is SGHVS and CDR2 FNYEAQ. CDR3 DNA: TGTGCCAGCAGCTTAGAAATGTCGGGGGGCTCCTTTGAGCAGTTCTTC. Translated, it gives CASSLEMSGGSFEQFF.

The chain couples TRBV6-6 to TRBJ2-3; TRBD1 might be the D (6 bases). V lost 6 bases and J 6 bases, leaving 16 bases between the germline ends. The germline CDR1 and CDR2 sequences are MNHNY and SVGAGI (reference sequence). CDR3 length equals 14 residues. DNA of the CDR3: TGTGCCAGCAGAAGACAACAGGGTCCTGATACGCAGTATTTT. Translation: CASRRQQGPDTQYF.

This rearrangement joins TRBV28 to TRBJ2-5, with a weak D call TRBD2 (5 bases). The CDR3 length is 14 residues. Looked up from germline, CDR1 is MDHEN and CDR2 is SYDVKM. Trimming stripped 5 bases from V and 5 bases from J, with 15 bases between. The CDR3: CASSQRTVWETQYF. In DNA, the CDR3 is TGTGCCAGCAGTCAGCGGACGGTGTGGGAGACCCAGTACTTC.

For this clone: Distinct nucleotide sequences in the sample also encode this CDR3. For the CDR3, the DNA is TGCGCCAGCAGCCAAGCTGGCAGGACAGATACGCAGTATTTT. Translating it yields CASSQAGRTDTQYF. The V gene is TRBV4-1, the J gene TRBJ2-3; no firm D call. The CDR3 has 14 residues. Trimming left V 1 base short and J 3 bases short, with 8 bases between. Germline CDR1 reads MGHRA; CDR2 reads YSYEKL.

The chain carries TRBV5-6 and TRBJ2-5; D may match TRBD1 or TRBD2 (6 bases each). V was shortened by 4 bases and J by 0 bases, with 16 bases between the two germline ends. The CDR3 has 16 residues. Germline V gene data show CDR1 as SGHDT and CDR2 as YYEEEE. CDR3 residues: CASSLGWGADQETQYF. The CDR3, as DNA: TGTGCCAGCAGCCTCGGGTGGGGGGCCGACCAAGAGACCCAGTACTTC.

This chain connects TRBV7-2 to TRBJ2-3; D gene uncertain. Per the germline V gene, CDR1 is SGHTA and CDR2 is FQGNSA. The CDR3 runs 15 residues. V dropped 1 base and J dropped 4 bases, with 12 bases sitting between them. CDR3 coding DNA: TGTGCCAGCAGCTTAGTTGGTCACGGGCCAGATACGCAGTATTTT. Its translation: CASSLVGHGPDTQYF.

This sequence joins TRBV7-9 and TRBJ2-3; the match to TRBD1 covers 11 bases. The CDR3 sequence is 17 residues long. V was pared by 3 bases and J by 4 bases, with 9 bases of the junction left unmatched. The germline CDR1 and CDR2 sequences are SEHNR and FQNEAQ (reference sequence). This chain's CDR3 is CASSLIPGQGVSDTQYF. The CDR3, as DNA: TGTGCCAGCAGCTTGATACCGGGACAGGGGGTTTCAGATACGCAGTATTTT.